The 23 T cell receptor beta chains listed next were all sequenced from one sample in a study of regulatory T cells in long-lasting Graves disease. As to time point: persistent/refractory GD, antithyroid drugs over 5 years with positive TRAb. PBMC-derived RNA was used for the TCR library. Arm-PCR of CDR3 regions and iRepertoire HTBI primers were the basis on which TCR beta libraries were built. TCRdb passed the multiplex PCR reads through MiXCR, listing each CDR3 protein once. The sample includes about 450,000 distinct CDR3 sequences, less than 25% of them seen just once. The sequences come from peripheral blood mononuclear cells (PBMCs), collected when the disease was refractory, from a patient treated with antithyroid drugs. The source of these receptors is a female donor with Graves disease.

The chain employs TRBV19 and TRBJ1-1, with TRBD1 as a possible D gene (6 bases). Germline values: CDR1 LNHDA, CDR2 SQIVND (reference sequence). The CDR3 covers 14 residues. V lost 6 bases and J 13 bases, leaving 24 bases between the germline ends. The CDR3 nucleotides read TGTGCCAGTAGCATACAGGGAGGCGGGGGAGGCGTTTTCTTT. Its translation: CASSIQGGGGGVFF.

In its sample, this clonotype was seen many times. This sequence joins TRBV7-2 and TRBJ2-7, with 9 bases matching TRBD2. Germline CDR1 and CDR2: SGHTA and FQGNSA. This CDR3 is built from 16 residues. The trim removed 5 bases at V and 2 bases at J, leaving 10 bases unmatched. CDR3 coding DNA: TGTGCCAGCAGCAGCCGGCCGACTAGCGGCACCTACGAGCAGTACTTC. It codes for CASSSRPTSGTYEQYF.

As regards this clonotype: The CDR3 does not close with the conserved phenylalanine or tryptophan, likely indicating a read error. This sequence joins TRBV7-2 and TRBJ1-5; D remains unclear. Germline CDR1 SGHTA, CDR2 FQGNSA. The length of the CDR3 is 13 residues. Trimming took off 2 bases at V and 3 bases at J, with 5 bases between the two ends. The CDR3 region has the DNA TGTGCCAGCAGCTTAACTGACAATCAGCCCCAGCATCTT. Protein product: CASSLTDNQPQHL.

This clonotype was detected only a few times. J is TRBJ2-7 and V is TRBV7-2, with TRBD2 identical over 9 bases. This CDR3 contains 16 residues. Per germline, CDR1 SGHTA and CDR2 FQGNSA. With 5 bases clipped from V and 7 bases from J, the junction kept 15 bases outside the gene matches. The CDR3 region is CASSRVGSGSRGEQYF. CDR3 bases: TGTGCCAGCAGCCGAGTCGGTAGCGGGAGCCGGGGTGAGCAGTACTTC. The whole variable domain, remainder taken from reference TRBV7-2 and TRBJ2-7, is GAGVSQSPSNKVTEKGKDVELRCDPISGHTALYWYRQSLGQGLEFLIYFQGNSAPDKSGLPSDRFSAERTGGSVSTLTIQRTQQEDSAVYLCASSRVGSGSRGEQYFGPGTRLTVT.

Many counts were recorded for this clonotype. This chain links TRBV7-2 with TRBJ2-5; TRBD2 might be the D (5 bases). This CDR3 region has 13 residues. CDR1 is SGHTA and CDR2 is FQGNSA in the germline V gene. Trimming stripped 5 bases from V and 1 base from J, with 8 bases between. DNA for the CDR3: TGTGCCAGCAGCCCACGGGGCCAAGAGACCCAGTACTTC. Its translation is CASSPRGQETQYF.

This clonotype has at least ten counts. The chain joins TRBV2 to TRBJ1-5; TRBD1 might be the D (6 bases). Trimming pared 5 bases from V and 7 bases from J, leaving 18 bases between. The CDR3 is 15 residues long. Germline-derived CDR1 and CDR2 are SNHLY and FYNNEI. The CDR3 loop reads CASSYPRQVPQPQHF. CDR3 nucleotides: TGTGCCAGCAGTTACCCTCGACAGGTTCCCCAGCCCCAGCATTTT.

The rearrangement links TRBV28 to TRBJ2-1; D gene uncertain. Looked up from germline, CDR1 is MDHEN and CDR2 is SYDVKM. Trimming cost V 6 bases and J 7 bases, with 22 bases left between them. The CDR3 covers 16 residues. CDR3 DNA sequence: TGTGCCAGCAGCCCCCGATCCGGGCAGGAAGGGAATGAGCAGTTCTTC. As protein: CASSPRSGQEGNEQFF.

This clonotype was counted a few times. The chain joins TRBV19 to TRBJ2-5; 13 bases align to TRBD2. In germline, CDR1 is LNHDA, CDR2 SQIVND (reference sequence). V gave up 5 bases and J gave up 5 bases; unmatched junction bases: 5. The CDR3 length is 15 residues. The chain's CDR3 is CASSGGLAGSETQYF. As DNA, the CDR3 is TGTGCCAGTAGTGGGGGACTAGCGGGATCGGAGACCCAGTACTTC.

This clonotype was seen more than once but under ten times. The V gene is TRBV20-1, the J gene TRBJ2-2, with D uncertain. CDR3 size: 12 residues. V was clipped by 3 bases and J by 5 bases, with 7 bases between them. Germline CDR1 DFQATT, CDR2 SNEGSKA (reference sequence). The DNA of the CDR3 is TGCAGTGCTAGTGGTGGTACCGGGGAGCTGTTTTTT. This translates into CSASGGTGELFF.

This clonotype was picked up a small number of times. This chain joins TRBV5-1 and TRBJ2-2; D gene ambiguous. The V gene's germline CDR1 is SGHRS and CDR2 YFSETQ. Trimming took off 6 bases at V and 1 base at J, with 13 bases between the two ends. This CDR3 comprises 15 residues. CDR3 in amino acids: CASTERAGNTGELFF. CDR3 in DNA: TGCGCCAGCACGGAGAGAGCAGGGAACACCGGGGAGCTGTTTTTT.

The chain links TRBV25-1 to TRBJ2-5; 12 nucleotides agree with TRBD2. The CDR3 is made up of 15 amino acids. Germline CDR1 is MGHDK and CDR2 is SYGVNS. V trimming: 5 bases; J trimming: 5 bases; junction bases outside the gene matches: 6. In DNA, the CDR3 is TGTGCCAGCAGTACTAGCGGGAGGCGCGTGGAGACCCAGTACTTC. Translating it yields CASSTSGRRVETQYF.

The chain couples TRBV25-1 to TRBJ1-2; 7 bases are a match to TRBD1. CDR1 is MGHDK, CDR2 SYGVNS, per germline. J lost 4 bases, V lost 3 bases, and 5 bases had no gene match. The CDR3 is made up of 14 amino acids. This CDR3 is CASSDSGTVYGYTF. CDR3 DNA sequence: TGTGCCAGCAGTGACTCCGGGACAGTCTATGGCTACACCTTC.

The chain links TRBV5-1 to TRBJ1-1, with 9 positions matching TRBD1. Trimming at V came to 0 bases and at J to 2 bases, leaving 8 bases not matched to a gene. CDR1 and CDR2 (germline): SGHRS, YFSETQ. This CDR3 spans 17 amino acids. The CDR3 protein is CASSLEGQGQGNTEAFF. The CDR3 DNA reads TGCGCCAGCAGCTTGGAGGGCCAGGGACAGGGAAACACTGAAGCTTTCTTT.

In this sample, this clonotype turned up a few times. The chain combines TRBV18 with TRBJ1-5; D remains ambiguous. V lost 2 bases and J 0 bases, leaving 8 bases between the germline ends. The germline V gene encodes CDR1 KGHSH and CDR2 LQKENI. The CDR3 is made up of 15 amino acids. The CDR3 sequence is CASSPGPDSNQPQHF. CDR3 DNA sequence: TGTGCCAGCTCACCAGGGCCAGATAGCAATCAGCCCCAGCATTTT.

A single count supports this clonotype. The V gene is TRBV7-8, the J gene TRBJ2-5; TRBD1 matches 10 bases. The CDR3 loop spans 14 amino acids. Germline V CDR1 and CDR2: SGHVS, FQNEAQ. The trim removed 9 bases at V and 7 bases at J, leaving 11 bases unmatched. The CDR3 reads CASSDRGPSRTQYF. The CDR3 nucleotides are TGTGCCAGTAGCGACAGGGGGCCCTCAAGGACCCAGTACTTC. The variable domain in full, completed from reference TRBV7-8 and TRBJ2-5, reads GAGVSQSPRYKVAKRGQDVALRCDPISGHVSLFWYQQALGQGPEFLTYFQNEAQLDKSGLPSDRFFAERPEGSVSTLKIQRTQQEDSAVYLCASSDRGPSRTQYFGPGTRLLVL.

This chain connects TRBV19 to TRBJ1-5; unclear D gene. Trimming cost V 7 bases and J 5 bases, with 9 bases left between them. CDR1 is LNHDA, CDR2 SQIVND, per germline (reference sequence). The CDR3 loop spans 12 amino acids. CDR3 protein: CASKIADQPQHF. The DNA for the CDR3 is TGTGCCAGTAAAATAGCCGATCAGCCCCAGCATTTT. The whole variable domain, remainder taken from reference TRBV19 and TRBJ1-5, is DGGITQSPKYLFRKEGQNVTLSCEQNLNHDAMYWYRQDPGQGLRLIYYSQIVNDFQKGDIAEGYSVSREKKESFPLTVTSAQKNPTAFYLCASKIADQPQHFGDGTRLSIL.

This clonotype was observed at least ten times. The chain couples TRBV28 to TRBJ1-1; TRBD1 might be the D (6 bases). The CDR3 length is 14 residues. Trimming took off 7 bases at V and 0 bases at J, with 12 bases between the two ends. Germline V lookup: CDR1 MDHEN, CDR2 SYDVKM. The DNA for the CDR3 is TGTGCCAGCAACTGGGCAGGGGTGAACACTGAAGCTTTCTTT. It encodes CASNWAGVNTEAFF.

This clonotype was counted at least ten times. CDR3 amino acids: CASSADRGIGELFF. In DNA form, the CDR3 reads TGTGCCAGCAGTGCGGACAGGGGGATCGGGGAGCTGTTTTTT. The genes are TRBV2 and TRBJ2-2; 10 bases align to TRBD1. With V trimmed by 4 bases and J by 7 bases, 3 bases remained unmatched. The CDR3 sequence is 14 residues long. Germline V CDR1 and CDR2: SNHLY, FYNNEI.

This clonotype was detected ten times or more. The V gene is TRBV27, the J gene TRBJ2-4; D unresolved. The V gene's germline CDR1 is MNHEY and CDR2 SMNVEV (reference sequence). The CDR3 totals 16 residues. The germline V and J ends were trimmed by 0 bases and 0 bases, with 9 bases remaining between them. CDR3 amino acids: CASSLSGSLAKNIQYF. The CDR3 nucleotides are TGTGCCAGCAGTTTATCGGGTTCGCTAGCCAAAAACATTCAGTACTTC.

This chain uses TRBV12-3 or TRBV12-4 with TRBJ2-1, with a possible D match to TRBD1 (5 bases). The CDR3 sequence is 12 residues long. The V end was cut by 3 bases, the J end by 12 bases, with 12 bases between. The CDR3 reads CASSLSARGQFF. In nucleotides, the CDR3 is TGTGCCAGCAGTTTGTCGGCTAGGGGGCAGTTCTTC.

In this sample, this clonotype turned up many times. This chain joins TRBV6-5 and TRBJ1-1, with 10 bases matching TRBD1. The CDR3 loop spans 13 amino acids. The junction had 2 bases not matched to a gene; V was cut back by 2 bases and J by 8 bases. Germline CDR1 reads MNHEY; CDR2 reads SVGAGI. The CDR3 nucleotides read TGTGCCAGCAGTTACGCGGGACAGGGGGAAGCTTTCTTT. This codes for CASSYAGQGEAFF.

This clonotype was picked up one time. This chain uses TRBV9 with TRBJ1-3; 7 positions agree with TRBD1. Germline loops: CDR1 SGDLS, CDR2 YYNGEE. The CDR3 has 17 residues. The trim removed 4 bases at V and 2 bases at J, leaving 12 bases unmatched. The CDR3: CASSPRRGPSPGNTIYF. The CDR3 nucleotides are TGTGCCAGCAGCCCGCGAAGGGGGCCCTCGCCTGGAAACACCATATATTTT. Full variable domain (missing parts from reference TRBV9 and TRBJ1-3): DSGVTQTPKHLITATGQRVTLRCSPRSGDLSVYWYQQSLDQGLQFLIQYYNGEERAKGNILERFSAQQFPDLHSELNLSSLELGDSALYFCASSPRRGPSPGNTIYFGEGSWLTVV.

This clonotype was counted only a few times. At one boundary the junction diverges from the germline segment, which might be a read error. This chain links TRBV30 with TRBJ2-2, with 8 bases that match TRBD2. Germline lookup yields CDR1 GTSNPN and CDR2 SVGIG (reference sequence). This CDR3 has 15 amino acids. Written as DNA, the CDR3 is TGTGCCTGGTGTGTACTGGATAGCGGGGCCGGGGAGCTGTTTTTT. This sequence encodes CAWCVLDSGAGELFF.